The clone carrying this T cell receptor (beta chain) was found many times. As to time point: patch test 2, 6 weeks after DPC sensitization. Treatment described: therapeutic diphenylcyclopropenone sensitization with weekly scalp DPC. The drawing of blood occurred before each patch test was applied. The sample belongs to a study of human T cells and chemical hapten exposure. Whole-study context: The patients were mostly female; they had alopecia areata, totalis or universalis. Across samples, TCR yields varied, mostly owing to small differences in pooled library volumes.

TCRdb independently ran MiXCR on the RACE reads; one entry per CDR3 protein. The sample holds about 54,000 distinct CDR3 sequences; 7.5% to 10% are singletons and the top ten take roughly 1.7%. V lost 1 base, J lost 2 bases, and 6 bases lay in between. Germline CDR1 reads SGHAT; CDR2 reads FQNNGV. The CDR3 sequence is 13 residues long. This clonotype was obtained from a woman aged 50 to 60 with alopecia areata. Some clones in this sample may be carry-over from other donors' samples. The J gene is TRBJ2-7, the V gene TRBV11-2; D is unclear. The sequencing used whole blood, collected in connection with sensitization to the hapten diphenylcyclopropenone (DPC). CDR3 nucleotide sequence: TGTGCCAGCAGCTTAGCTGGTACCTACGAGCAGTACTTC. It encodes CASSLAGTYEQYF.